One sample yielded the 6 T cell receptor beta chains listed below, sequenced in a study of CD8 T cells in ankylosing spondylitis. Using its own MiXCR run on the 5' RACE reads, TCRdb lists one record per CDR3 protein. The table has approximately 220,000 distinct CDR3 sequences, more than 25% seen once. Sequenced sample: blood, either unsorted or a sorted T cell fraction (not recorded which). Receptor source: a male donor with ankylosing spondylitis or in good health (not recorded which).

Ten or more counts support this clonotype. The CDR3 loop reads CASSHDRASTDTQYF. As DNA, the CDR3 is TGTGCCAGCAGTCATGACAGGGCCAGCACAGATACGCAGTATTTT. V and J are TRBV2 and TRBJ2-3; 7 bases map to TRBD1. The CDR3 consists of 15 residues. The germline V gene has CDR1 SNHLY and CDR2 FYNNEI. V trimming: 5 bases; J trimming: 0 bases; junction bases outside the gene matches: 5.

This clonotype was seen at least ten times. The chain carries TRBV5-6 and TRBJ2-7, with D unclear. The CDR3 runs 15 residues. The V end was cut by 1 base, the J end by 2 bases, with 13 bases between. Germline V gene data show CDR1 as SGHDT and CDR2 as YYEEEE. CDR3 DNA: TGTGCCAGCAGCTTGCTCCTGACAAGCGCCTACGAGCAGTACTTC. Translating it yields CASSLLLTSAYEQYF.

This clonotype was observed many times. The chain couples TRBV19 to TRBJ2-1; D is possibly TRBD1 (5 bases). Between the trimmed V and J ends, which lost 1 base and 6 bases, there was a span of 13 bases. CDR3 length equals 15 residues. Germline CDR1 and CDR2: LNHDA and SQIVND (reference sequence). CDR3 bases: TGTGCCAGTAGTATAGTCCCGCAGGGCCCCAATGAGCAGTTCTTC. This gives the protein CASSIVPQGPNEQFF.

This clonotype was seen ten or more times. This chain uses TRBV9 with TRBJ1-6; a possible D gene is TRBD1 (6 bases). Trimming shortened V by 6 bases and J by 7 bases, and 29 bases separated the two germline ends. This CDR3 region has 19 residues. CDR1 SGDLS and CDR2 YYNGEE come from the germline V gene. The CDR3 coding sequence is TGTGCCAGCAATCTCTTTACAGGGCGCAACCCTTCCAAGAATTCACCCCTCCACTTT. This translates into CASNLFTGRNPSKNSPLHF.

This clonotype has only a few counts. The chain uses TRBV4-2 and TRBJ2-5, with D perhaps matching TRBD2 (6 bases). Looked up from germline, CDR1 is LGHNA and CDR2 is YNFKEQ. Trimming removed 0 bases at V and 5 bases at J, with 10 bases between. The CDR3 consists of 14 residues. Here the CDR3 reads CASSQDRGTETQYF. DNA for the CDR3: TGTGCCAGCAGCCAAGATCGCGGGACGGAGACCCAGTACTTC.

V usage is TRBV20-1 and J usage is TRBJ2-3, with TRBD2 as a possible D gene (5 bases). Germline values: CDR1 DFQATT, CDR2 SNEGSKA (reference sequence). With 3 bases removed from V and 0 bases from J, the gap between germline ends came to 13 bases. This CDR3 region has 15 residues. CDR3 sequence reads: CSASLGRTSTDTQYF. In DNA form, the CDR3 reads TGCAGTGCTAGCCTAGGCCGGACTAGCACAGATACGCAGTATTTT.